The TCR beta chain under discussion was sequenced for a study of Graves' ophthalmopathy and Graves' hyperthyroidism. General study points: The study's model predicted ophthalmopathy progression at approximately 70% sensitivity and about 72% specificity. Most expanded thyroid clonotypes above 0.001 frequency also appeared in blood.

Ophthalmopathy was moderately-to-severely active, CAS at least 3, NOSPECS at least 4, lasting under 3 months. This clonotype was seen more than once but under ten times. Its antigen is currently unknown. At one end the junction does not follow the germline gene, possibly because of a read error. This CDR3 has 14 amino acids. Per germline, CDR1 ENHRY and CDR2 SYGVKD. TCR beta CDR3 amplification used RNA transcripts. The authors performed first-round RT-PCR with HTBI primers and then a second-round multiplex PCR. TCRdb analysed the multiplex PCR reads with MiXCR anew, one entry per CDR3 protein. The sample has almost 750,000 distinct CDR3 sequences; roughly 40% are singletons.

Material: peripheral blood. The chain combines TRBV10-3 with TRBJ1-6; perhaps TRBD1 as D (6 bases). The source is an adult man with Graves' ophthalmopathy. The CDR3 coding sequence is TGTGCCAGCAGTCAGGGGATGGCAATCTCACCCCTCCACTTT. Encoded protein: CASSQGMAISPLHF.